The rows below give T cell receptor beta chains drawn from one sample of a study of cytomegalovirus exposure and HLA in healthy donors. The protocol was immunoSEQ multiplex PCR, while the TCRdb copy is restricted to in-frame clones and leaves out a portion. This table has 150,000 to 200,000 clones, over 60% appearing once. Material for sequencing was PBMCs. The source is a girl between 10 and 17 years old in good health and CMV-seronegative. Each CDR3 is given with its conserved first and last residue. The D gene is left open where the match is weak.

D: TRBD1
V: TRBV27
J: TRBJ2-7
CDR3: CASSLSGTEYEQYF

D: TRBD1
V: TRBV5-1
J: TRBJ1-2
CDR3: CASSLEYGRGQDGYTF

D: .
V: TRBV6-6
J: TRBJ2-7
CDR3: CASSPESLPYEQYF

D: TRBD1
V: TRBV7-8
J: TRBJ2-3
CDR3: CASSSHLGQGKTDTQYF

D: .
V: TRBV18
J: TRBJ1-2
CDR3: CASSPGGSYGYTF

D: TRBD1
V: TRBV6-5
J: TRBJ1-2
CDR3: CASSYRDRGYGYTF

D: .
V: TRBV5-4
J: TRBJ1-4
CDR3: CASSSDGGGSEKLFF

D: TRBD2
V: TRBV7-9
J: TRBJ2-1
CDR3: CASSLPTPGLEGNEQFF

D: .
V: TRBV11-2
J: TRBJ2-3
CDR3: CASSTRTGTDTQYF

D: .
V: TRBV18
J: TRBJ2-1
CDR3: CASSPSLSRGYNEQFF

D: TRBD2
V: TRBV5-1
J: TRBJ2-5
CDR3: CASSLGSDPRTSEGTQYF

D: .
V: TRBV5-4
J: TRBJ1-1
CDR3: CASSPPAAMNTEAFF

D: TRBD2
V: TRBV29-1
J: TRBJ2-7
CDR3: CSVFVWEGTGAYEQYF

D: TRBD1
V: TRBV19
J: TRBJ1-5
CDR3: CASSPGQGAQHF

D: .
V: TRBV7-9
J: TRBJ2-1
CDR3: CASSLPPGHNEQFF

D: .
V: TRBV14
J: TRBJ2-7
CDR3: CASSPIVGPYEQYF

D: .
V: TRBV2
J: TRBJ1-2
CDR3: CASSEGGDDYGYTF

D: .
V: TRBV19
J: TRBJ2-7
CDR3: CASSMGTSGGYEQYF

D: TRBD1
V: TRBV14
J: TRBJ2-7
CDR3: CASSPGQAIYEQYF

D: TRBD1
V: TRBV18
J: TRBJ2-1
CDR3: CASSSDRETNEQFF

D: TRBD1
V: TRBV6-4
J: TRBJ2-2
CDR3: CASWWTGVLAGELFF

D: .
V: TRBV27
J: TRBJ2-5
CDR3: CASSLGLQETQYF

D: TRBD1
V: TRBV4-1
J: TRBJ1-1
CDR3: CASSQTITGTGNTEAFF

D: .
V: TRBV5-1
J: TRBJ2-5
CDR3: CASSRSLRETQYF

D: .
V: TRBV4-1
J: TRBJ2-2
CDR3: CASSPWEAGELFF

D: .
V: TRBV10-1
J: TRBJ1-5
CDR3: CASSPPRPALSNQPQHF

D: TRBD2
V: TRBV10-3
J: TRBJ2-1
CDR3: CAISDGSSGGAWEQFF